This is a list of T cell receptor beta chains from one sample in a study of shared clonotypes between healthy human individuals. Sequenced by immunoSEQ multiplex PCR; TCRdb stores in-frame clones only, minus some. The table records under 600,000 clones, approximately 97% of them present only once. The sequenced material came from naive CD4+ T cells sorted from blood. These receptor sequences come from a woman in her 30s in good health. The CDR3 runs from the conserved cysteine through the conserved F or W. Rows may omit the clone size; those that give it use once, few, many or a size class.

V gene	clone size	J gene	CDR3 protein
TRBV14	few	TRBJ1-3	CASSQVGNTIYF
TRBV19	-	TRBJ1-4	CASSRNGEFEKLFF
TRBV6-1	-	TRBJ1-5	CASSELVGQGNQPQHF
TRBV28	-	TRBJ2-2	CASREYVTTNTGELFF
TRBV5-1	-	TRBJ1-1	CASSLGFSGQNTEAFF
TRBV7-2	-	TRBJ2-1	CASSLDYNEQFF
TRBV15	-	TRBJ1-6	CATSRDRGNSPLHF
TRBV6-5	-	TRBJ1-5	CASRRDRAQPQHF
TRBV7-9	-	TRBJ1-1	CASSSLGGPGTEAFF
TRBV11-2	-	TRBJ2-3	CASSLIAGVTDTQYF
TRBV4-1	-	TRBJ2-7	CASSRGQGKDEQYF
TRBV27	-	TRBJ2-7	CASSLVVSYEQYF
TRBV27	-	TRBJ1-5	CASSRTGDAQPQHF
TRBV18	once	TRBJ1-1	CASSPPNQGMNTEAFF
TRBV5-1	-	TRBJ2-1	CASSPGSLLYNEQFF
TRBV9	-	TRBJ2-1	CASSVTAGARNEQFF
TRBV28	-	TRBJ2-7	CASSFTGTHTYEQYF
TRBV5-1	-	TRBJ2-5	CASSLVVGEETQYF
TRBV2	-	TRBJ2-1	CASRENRDSNEQFF
TRBV29-1	-	TRBJ2-3	CSFTRGRDTQYF
TRBV5-1	-	TRBJ1-1	CASSWTTGLKNTEAFF
TRBV13	-	TRBJ2-3	CASSSRGRSGRADTQYF
TRBV7-9	-	TRBJ2-7	CASSFGTASYEQYF
TRBV30	-	TRBJ2-7	CAWSVSHGTVSYEQYF
TRBV5-1	-	TRBJ2-5	CASSLADRPETQYF
TRBV28	-	TRBJ2-1	CASNHLGGGEFF
TRBV21-1	-	TRBJ1-3	CASSTSRSGPYSGNTIYF
TRBV28	-	TRBJ2-5	CASSIPWETQYF
TRBV4-1	-	TRBJ2-5	CASSHPFLAGIKETQYF
TRBV27	-	TRBJ1-6	CASSRRSGQVNSPLHF